The T cell receptor (beta chain) under discussion was sequenced for a study of blood T cell repertoires in COVID-19. Study-wide context: Samples representing acute and convalescent COVID-19 were sourced from the United States, Italy and Spain.

The assay was immunoSEQ multiplex PCR, and TCRdb's table has in-frame clones only and misses some. The data hold approximately 210,000 clones, with roughly 86% observed a single time. The CDR3 runs to 15 residues. Germline CDR1 reads ENHRY; CDR2 reads SYGVKD. J lost 3 bases, V lost 5 bases, and 3 bases had no gene match. Material for sequencing was peripheral blood. This chain connects TRBV10-3 to TRBJ2-1; TRBD2 matches at 11 bases. The TCR was taken from a woman between 45 and 65 years old with active or convalescent COVID-19. The CDR3 spells CAISTLAGGYNEQFF. The CDR3 DNA sequence: TGTGCCATCAGTACCCTAGCGGGGGGCTACAATGAGCAGTTCTTC.